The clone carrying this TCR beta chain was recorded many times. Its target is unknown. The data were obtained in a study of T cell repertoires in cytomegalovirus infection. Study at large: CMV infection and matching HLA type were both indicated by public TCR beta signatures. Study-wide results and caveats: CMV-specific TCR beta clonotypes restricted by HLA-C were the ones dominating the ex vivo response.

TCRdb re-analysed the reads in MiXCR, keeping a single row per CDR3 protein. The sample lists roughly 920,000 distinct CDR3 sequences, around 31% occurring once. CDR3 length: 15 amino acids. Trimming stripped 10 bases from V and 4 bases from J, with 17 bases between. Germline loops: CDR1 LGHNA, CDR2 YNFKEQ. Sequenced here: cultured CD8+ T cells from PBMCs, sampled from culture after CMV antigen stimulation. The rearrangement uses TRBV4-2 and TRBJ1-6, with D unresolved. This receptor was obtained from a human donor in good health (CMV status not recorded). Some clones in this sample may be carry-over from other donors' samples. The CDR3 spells CATREGRDYNSPLHF. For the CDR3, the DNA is TGTGCCACCCGGGAAGGGAGGGATTATAATTCACCCCTCCACTTT.